The 5 T cell receptor beta chains listed next were all sequenced from one sample in a study of blood T cell repertoires in COVID-19 (dated by TCRdb to the early 2020s). To prepare the library, the immunoSEQ multiplex PCR assay was applied. Held by TCRdb, this immuneACCESS table contains in-frame sequences only and omits some clones. Under half of the omission traces to an unresolved V gene where checked; the cause of the rest is unknown. In this sample the table shows tens of thousands of clones, less than 90% of which occur a single time. Jointly, the top ten make up 2.5% to 3% of the sample. Sequenced: peripheral blood. Receptors were obtained from a man older than 75 with acute or convalescent COVID-19.

A word on this clone: The junction departs from the called germline gene at one end, perhaps through a read error. The chain links TRBV5-6 to TRBJ1-4; D is ambiguous. Germline assignment: CDR1 SGHDT and CDR2 YYEEEE. The CDR3 runs 12 residues. The CDR3 DNA is TGTGCCAGCAGCTTTTTGACCGACACTTTTAGTTTT. It codes for CASSFLTDTFSF.

The chain employs TRBV24-1 and TRBJ2-5; 7 bases are shared with TRBD1. V gave up 1 base and J gave up 1 base; unmatched junction bases: 5. Germline CDR1 and CDR2: KGHDR and SFDVKD. The CDR3 is 16 residues long. CDR3 region: CATSDFEGAGQETQYF. CDR3 bases: TGTGCCACCAGTGATTTTGAGGGGGCGGGCCAAGAGACCCAGTACTTC.

The chain combines TRBV5-6 with TRBJ1-2, with 8 bases fitting TRBD1. J gave up 8 bases and V 7 bases, and 7 bases lay outside the gene matches. CDR3 length: 12 residues. CDR1 and CDR2 (germline): SGHDT, YYEEEE. In DNA, the CDR3 is TGTGCCAGCGGATTACAGGGGGTCGGCTACACCTTC. Translated, it gives CASGLQGVGYTF. Complete variable domain (other parts from reference TRBV5-6 and TRBJ1-2): DAGVTQSPTHLIKTRGQQVTLRCSPKSGHDTVSWYQQALGQGPQFIFQYYEEEERQRGNFPDRFSGHQFPNYSSELNVNALLLGDSALYLCASGLQGVGYTFGSGTRLTVV.

The V call is TRBV29-1, the J call TRBJ1-2; TRBD1 is a possible D gene (5 bases). This CDR3 spans 17 amino acids. Germline CDR1 and CDR2: SQVTM and ANQGSEA. Trimming left V 3 bases short and J 4 bases short, with 24 bases between. CDR3 residues: CSVEAPLSAGASYGYTF. DNA for the CDR3: TGCAGCGTTGAGGCCCCACTGAGCGCTGGGGCATCCTATGGCTACACCTTC.

The V call is TRBV5-5, the J call TRBJ2-1; TRBD2 might be the D (6 bases). The germline gives CDR1 SGHKS, CDR2 YYEKEE (reference sequence). The CDR3 has 15 residues. V was clipped by 3 bases and J by 0 bases, with 10 bases between them. The CDR3 is CASSWTTTSYNEQFF. CDR3 bases: TGTGCCAGCAGCTGGACTACCACCTCCTACAATGAGCAGTTCTTC. The full variable domain, in which reference TRBV5-5 and TRBJ2-1 provide the parts outside the CDR3, is DAGVTQSPTHLIKTRGQQVTLRCSPISGHKSVSWYQQVLGQGPQFIFQYYEKEERGRGNFPDRFSARQFPNYSSELNVNALLLGDSALYLCASSWTTTSYNEQFFGPGTRLTVL.